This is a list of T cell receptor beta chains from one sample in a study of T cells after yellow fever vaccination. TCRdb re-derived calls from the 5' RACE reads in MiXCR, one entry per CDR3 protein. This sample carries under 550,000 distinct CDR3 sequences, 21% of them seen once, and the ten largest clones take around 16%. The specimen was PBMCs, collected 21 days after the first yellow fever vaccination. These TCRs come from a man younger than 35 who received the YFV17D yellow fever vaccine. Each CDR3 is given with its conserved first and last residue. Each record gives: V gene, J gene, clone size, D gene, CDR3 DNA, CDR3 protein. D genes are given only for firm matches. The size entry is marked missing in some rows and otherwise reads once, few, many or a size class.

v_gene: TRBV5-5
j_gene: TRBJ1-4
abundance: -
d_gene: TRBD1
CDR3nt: TGTGCCAGCAGCTCCCGGACAGGGCCGGGAGCAACTAATGAAAAACTGTTTTTT
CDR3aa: CASSSRTGPGATNEKLFF

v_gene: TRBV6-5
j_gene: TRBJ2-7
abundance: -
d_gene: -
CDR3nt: TGTGCCAGCAGTTACTCAGGGTACATTTACGAGCAGTACTTC
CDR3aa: CASSYSGYIYEQYF

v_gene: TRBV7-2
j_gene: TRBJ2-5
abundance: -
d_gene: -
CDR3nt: TGTGCCAGCAGCGCAGAAAAACTAGGACAAGAGACCCAGTACTTC
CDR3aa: CASSAEKLGQETQYF

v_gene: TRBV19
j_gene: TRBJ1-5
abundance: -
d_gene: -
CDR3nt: TGTGCCAGTAGTATTGGGGCCCGGGACATTACTTATAGCAATCAGCCCCAGCATTTT
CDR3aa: CASSIGARDITYSNQPQHF

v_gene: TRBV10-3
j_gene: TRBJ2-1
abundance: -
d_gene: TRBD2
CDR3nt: TGTGCCATTCTTAAGAGCGGGGAACACAATGAGCAGTTCTTC
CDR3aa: CAILKSGEHNEQFF

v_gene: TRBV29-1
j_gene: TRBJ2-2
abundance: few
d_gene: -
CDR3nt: TGCAGCGTTTACGACACCCTTGCGACCGGGGAGCTGTTTTTT
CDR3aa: CSVYDTLATGELFF

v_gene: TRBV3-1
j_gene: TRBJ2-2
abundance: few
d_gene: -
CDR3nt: TGTGCCAGCAGCAAAGAGCCGAACACCGGGGAGCTGTTTTTT
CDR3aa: CASSKEPNTGELFF

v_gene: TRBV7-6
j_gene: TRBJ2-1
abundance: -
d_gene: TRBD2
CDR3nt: TGTGCCAGCAGCCGGGAGGTAGCGGGGGGAGCCTACAATGAGCAGTTCTTC
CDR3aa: CASSREVAGGAYNEQFF

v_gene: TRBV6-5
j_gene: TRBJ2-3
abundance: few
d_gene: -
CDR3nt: TGTGCCAGCAGTTACGGGGGGGCCCGGATAGATACGCAGTATTTT
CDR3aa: CASSYGGARIDTQYF

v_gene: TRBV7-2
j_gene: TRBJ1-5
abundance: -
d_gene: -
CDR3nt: TGTGCCAGCAGCTTACGGGGGTTTGGGAATCAGCCCCAGCATTTT
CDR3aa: CASSLRGFGNQPQHF

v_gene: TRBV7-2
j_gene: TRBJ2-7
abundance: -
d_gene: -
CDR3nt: TGTGCCAGCAGCTTCCAGGGTAAGAACTACGAGCAGTACTTC
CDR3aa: CASSFQGKNYEQYF

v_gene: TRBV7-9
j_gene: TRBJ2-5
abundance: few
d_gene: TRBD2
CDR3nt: TGTGCCAGCAGCGCTAGCGGGGGCGAGACCCAGTACTTC
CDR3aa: CASSASGGETQYF

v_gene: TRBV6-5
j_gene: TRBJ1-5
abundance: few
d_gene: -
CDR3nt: TGTGCCAGCAGTTACCGGGGGCGTGAGCCCCAGCATTTT
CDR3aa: CASSYRGREPQHF

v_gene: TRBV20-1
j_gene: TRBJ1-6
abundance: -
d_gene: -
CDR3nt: TGCAGTGCTAGAGTCGGGGGGTATAATTCACCCCTCCACTTT
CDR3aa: CSARVGGYNSPLHF

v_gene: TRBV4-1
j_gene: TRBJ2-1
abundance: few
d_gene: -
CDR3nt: TGCGCCAGCAGCCAATGGATAGGGGGGCCCCACAATGAGCAGTTCTTC
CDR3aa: CASSQWIGGPHNEQFF

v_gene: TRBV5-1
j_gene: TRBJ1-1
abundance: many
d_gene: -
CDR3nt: TGCGCCAGCAGGACCGGGACGGGAAACACTGAAGCTTTCTTT
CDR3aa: CASRTGTGNTEAFF

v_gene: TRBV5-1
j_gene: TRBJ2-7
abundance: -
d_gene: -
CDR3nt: TGCGCCAGCAGCTTGGTATCTGAAGCCGAGCAGTACTTC
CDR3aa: CASSLVSEAEQYF

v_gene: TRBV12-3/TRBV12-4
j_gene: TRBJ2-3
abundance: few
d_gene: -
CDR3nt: TGTGCCAGCACTGTGGGGAGGGGGCGCTTAGATACGCAGTATTTT
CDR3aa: CASTVGRGRLDTQYF

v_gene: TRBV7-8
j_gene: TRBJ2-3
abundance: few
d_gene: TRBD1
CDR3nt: TGTGCCAGCGGCCCGGACAGGGAGAAGCCAGATACGCAGTATTTT
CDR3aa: CASGPDREKPDTQYF

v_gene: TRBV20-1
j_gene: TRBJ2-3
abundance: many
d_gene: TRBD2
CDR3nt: TGCAGTGCTACTGCCGGGACTAGCGGGGGGGCCATTCTAGATACGCAGTATTTT
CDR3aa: CSATAGTSGGAILDTQYF

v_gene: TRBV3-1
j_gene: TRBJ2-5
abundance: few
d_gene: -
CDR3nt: TGTGCCAGCAGCCAAGATCTCGGGGTCCTTCAAGAGACCCAGTACTTC
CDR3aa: CASSQDLGVLQETQYF

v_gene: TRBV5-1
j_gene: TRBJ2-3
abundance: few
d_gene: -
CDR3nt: TGCGCCAGCAACTCATACCGAGGGGGAAGCACAGATACGCAGTATTTT
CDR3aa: CASNSYRGGSTDTQYF

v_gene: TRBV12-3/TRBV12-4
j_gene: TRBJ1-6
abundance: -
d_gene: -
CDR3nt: TGTGCCAGCAGTTTATTTGGTAATAATTCACCCCTCCACTTT
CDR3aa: CASSLFGNNSPLHF

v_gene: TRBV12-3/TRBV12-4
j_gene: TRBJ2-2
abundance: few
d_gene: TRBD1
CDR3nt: TGTGCCAGCAGCCCACAGGGGGCGCGTACCGGGGAGCTGTTTTTT
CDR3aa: CASSPQGARTGELFF

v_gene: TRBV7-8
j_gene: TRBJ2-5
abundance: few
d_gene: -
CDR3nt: TGTGCCAGCAGCCCGAACTGGGGGGGCCAAGAGACCCCCTACTTC
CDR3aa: CASSPNWGGQETPYF

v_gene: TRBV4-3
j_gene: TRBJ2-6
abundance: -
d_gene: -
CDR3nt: TGCGCCAGCAGCCAAGTAGAGGAGCGCTCTGGGGCCAACGTCCTGACTTTC
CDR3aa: CASSQVEERSGANVLTF

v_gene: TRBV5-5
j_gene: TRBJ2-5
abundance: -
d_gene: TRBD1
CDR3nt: TGTGCCAGCAGCTTGTATGAGGGGGCGAGGGAGACCCAGTACTTC
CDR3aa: CASSLYEGARETQYF

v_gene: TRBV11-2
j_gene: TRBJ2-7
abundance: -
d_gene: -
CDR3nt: TGTGCCAGCAGCTTACCTCAGCGGAGCTCCTACGAGCAGTACTTC
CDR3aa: CASSLPQRSSYEQYF

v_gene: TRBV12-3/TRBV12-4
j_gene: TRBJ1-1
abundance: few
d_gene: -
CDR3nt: TGTGCCAGCAGCTATTACACAGGGTTCCCTGAAGCTTTCTTT
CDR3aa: CASSYYTGFPEAFF

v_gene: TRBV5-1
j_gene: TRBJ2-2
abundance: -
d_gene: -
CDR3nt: TGCGCCAGCAGCTTGGACGCCCCCGAGACCGGGGAGCTGTTTTTT
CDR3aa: CASSLDAPETGELFF

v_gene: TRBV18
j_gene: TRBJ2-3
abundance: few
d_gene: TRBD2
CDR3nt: TGTGCCAGCTCACCACCGGGACTAGCGACAGATACGCAGTATTTT
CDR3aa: CASSPPGLATDTQYF

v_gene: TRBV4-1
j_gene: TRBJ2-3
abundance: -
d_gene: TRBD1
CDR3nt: TGCGCCAGCAGCCAAACCGGGACAGGGGGCTCGGATACGCAGTATTTT
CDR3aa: CASSQTGTGGSDTQYF

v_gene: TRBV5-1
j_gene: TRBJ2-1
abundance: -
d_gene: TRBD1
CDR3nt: TGCGCCAGCAGCCTAGGACAGGGGTGGAATGAGCAGTTCTTC
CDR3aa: CASSLGQGWNEQFF

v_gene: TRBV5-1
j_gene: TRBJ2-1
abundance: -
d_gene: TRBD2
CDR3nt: TGCGCCAGCAGGTCTAGCGGGGGGGCCCAGTCCTACAATGAGCAGTTCTTC
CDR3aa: CASRSSGGAQSYNEQFF

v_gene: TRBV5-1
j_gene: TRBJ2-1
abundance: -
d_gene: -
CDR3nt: TGCGCCAGCAGCCGAACAGGGTTGGATGAGCAGTTCTTC
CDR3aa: CASSRTGLDEQFF

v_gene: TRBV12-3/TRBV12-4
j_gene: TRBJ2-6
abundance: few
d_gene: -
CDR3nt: TGTGCCAGCAGCCCGGGGTGGAGGGCCAACGTCCTGACTTTC
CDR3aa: CASSPGWRANVLTF

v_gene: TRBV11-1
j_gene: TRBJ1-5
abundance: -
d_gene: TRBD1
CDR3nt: TGTGCCAGCAGCTTAGTTTCACAGGGGGAGATGAACAATCAGCCCCAGCATTTT
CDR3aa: CASSLVSQGEMNNQPQHF

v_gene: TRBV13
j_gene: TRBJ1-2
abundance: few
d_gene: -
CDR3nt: TGTGCCAGCAGCCAAGGGGTGGGGGGCTATGGCTACACCTTC
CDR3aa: CASSQGVGGYGYTF

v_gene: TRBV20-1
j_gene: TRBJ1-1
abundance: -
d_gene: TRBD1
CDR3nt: TGCAGTGCTGTACGGACAGGGGGCTTGATCACTGAAGCTTTCTTT
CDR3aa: CSAVRTGGLITEAFF

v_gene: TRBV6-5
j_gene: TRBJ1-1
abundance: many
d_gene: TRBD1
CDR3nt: TGTGCCAGCAGCCAAGGGGGCTCTTCGCAGGCTTTCTTT
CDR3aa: CASSQGGSSQAFF

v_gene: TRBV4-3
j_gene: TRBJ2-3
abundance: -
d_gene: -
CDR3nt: TGCGCCAGCAGCCAAGAAGGGACCTCTCCCGATACGCAGTATTTT
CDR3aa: CASSQEGTSPDTQYF

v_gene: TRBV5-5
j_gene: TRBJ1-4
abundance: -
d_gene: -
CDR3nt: TGTGCCAGCAGCTTGGTCCACGGCAGCCTTAATCAAAAACTGTTTTTT
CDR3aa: CASSLVHGSLNQKLFF

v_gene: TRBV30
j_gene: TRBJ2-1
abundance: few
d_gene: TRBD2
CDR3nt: TGTGCCTGGAACTGGGGAGGGGTTTACAATGAGCAGTTCTTC
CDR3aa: CAWNWGGVYNEQFF

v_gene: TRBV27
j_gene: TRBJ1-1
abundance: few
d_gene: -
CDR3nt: TGTGCCAGCAGTTTATTATCGGGGAACACTGAAGCTTTCTTT
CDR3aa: CASSLLSGNTEAFF

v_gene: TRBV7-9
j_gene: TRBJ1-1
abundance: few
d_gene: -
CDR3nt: TGTGCCAGCAGCTCGTACCGGGACGGATTGGGCACTGAAGCTTTCTTT
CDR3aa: CASSSYRDGLGTEAFF

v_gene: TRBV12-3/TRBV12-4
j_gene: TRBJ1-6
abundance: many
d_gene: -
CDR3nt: TGTGCCAGCAGTTCAAGCTCCTATAATTCACCCCTCCACTTT
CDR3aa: CASSSSSYNSPLHF

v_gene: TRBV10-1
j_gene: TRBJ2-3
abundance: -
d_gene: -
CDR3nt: TGCGCCAGCAGTGAGTCTGGGGTCCCTACAGATACGCAGTATTTT
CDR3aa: CASSESGVPTDTQYF

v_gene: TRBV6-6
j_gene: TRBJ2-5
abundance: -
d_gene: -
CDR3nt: TGTGCCAGCAGCACCCAGCAAGAGACCCAGTACTTC
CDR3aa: CASSTQQETQYF

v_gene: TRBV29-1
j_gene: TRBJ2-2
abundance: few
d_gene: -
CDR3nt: TGCAGCGTTGAACAGGAAAACACCGGGGAGCTGTTTTTT
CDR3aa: CSVEQENTGELFF

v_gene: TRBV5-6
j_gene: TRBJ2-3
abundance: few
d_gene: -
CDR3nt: TGTGCCAGCAGCTTGAGGAGGGCCACAGATACGCAGTATTTT
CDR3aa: CASSLRRATDTQYF

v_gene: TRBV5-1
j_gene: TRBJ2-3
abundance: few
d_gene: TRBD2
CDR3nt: TGCGCCAGCAGCTGGGCCGTAGCGGGGGGTTCCGTGAGCACAGATACGCAGTATTTT
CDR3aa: CASSWAVAGGSVSTDTQYF

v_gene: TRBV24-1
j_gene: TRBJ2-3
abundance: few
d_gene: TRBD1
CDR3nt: TGTGCCACCAGTGTCGCAGACGGACAGGGGGCTGAGTCAGATACGCAGTATTTT
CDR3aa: CATSVADGQGAESDTQYF

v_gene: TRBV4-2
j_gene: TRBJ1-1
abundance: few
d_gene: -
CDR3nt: TGTGCCAGCAGCCGCCCTAGAGATGGAGCTGAAGCTTTCTTT
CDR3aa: CASSRPRDGAEAFF

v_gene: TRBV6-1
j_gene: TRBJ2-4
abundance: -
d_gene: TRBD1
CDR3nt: TGTGCCAGCAGGCGACAGGGGACAGGCAAAAACATTCAGTACTTC
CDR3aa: CASRRQGTGKNIQYF

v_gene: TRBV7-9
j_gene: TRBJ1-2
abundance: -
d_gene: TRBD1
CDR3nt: TGTGCCAGCAGATATTTGACGGGACAGGTTAACTATGGCTACACCTTC
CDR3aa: CASRYLTGQVNYGYTF